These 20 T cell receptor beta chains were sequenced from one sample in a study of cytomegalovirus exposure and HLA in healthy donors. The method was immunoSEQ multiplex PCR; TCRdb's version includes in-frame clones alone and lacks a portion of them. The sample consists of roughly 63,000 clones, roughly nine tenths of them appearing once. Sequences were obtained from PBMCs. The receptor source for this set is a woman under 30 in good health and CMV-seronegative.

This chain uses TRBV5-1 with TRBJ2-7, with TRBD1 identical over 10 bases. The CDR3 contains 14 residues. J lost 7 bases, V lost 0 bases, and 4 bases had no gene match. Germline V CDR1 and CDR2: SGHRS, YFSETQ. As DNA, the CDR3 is TGCGCCAGCAGCTTGGGACAGGGGGCGCCTGAGCAGTACTTC. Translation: CASSLGQGAPEQYF.

The CDR3 nucleotides read TGTGCCAGCAGCTTGGGCCTAGACCAAGAGACCCAGTACTTC. It codes for CASSLGLDQETQYF. The chain is built from TRBV5-4 and TRBJ2-5; D remains ambiguous. Per germline, CDR1 SGHNT and CDR2 YYREEE (reference sequence). V was trimmed by 0 bases and J by 0 bases, leaving 6 bases between them. The length of the CDR3 is 14 residues.

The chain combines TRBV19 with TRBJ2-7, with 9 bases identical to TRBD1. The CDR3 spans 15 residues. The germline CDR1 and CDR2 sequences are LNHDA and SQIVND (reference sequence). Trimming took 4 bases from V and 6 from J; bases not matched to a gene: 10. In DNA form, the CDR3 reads TGTGCCAGTAGTACCGCTCCACAGGGGGCACGCGAGCAGTACTTC. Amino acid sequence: CASSTAPQGAREQYF.

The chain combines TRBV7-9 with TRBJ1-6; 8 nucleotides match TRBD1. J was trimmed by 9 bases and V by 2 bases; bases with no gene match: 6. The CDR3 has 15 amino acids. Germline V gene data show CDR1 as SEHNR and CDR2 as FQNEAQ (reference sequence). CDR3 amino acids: CASSLKDRDGSPLHF. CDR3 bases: TGTGCCAGCAGCTTAAAGGACAGGGACGGTTCACCCCTCCACTTT.

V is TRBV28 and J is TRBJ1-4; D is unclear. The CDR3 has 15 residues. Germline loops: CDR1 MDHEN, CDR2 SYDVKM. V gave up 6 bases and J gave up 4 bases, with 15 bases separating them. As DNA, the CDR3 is TGTGCCAGCAGCCCGCGCGGAGGCTATAATGAAAAACTGTTTTTT. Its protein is CASSPRGGYNEKLFF.

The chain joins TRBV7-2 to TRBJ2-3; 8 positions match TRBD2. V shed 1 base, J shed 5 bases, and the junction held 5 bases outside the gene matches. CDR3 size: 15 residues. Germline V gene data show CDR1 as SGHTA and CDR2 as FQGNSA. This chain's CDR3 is CASSLEGREVDTQYF. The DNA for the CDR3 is TGTGCCAGCAGCTTAGAGGGGCGGGAGGTAGATACGCAGTATTTT.

CDR3 sequence (DNA): TGTGCCAGCAGTGAGCCAGGGTCACAGCAGCCCCAGCATTTT. This encodes CASSEPGSQQPQHF. The chain has TRBV6-1 and TRBJ1-5; the D gene is possibly TRBD1 (5 bases). Trimming took 3 bases from V and 7 from J, leaving 13 bases between them. This CDR3 has 14 amino acids. The V gene's germline CDR1 is MNHNS and CDR2 SASEGT.

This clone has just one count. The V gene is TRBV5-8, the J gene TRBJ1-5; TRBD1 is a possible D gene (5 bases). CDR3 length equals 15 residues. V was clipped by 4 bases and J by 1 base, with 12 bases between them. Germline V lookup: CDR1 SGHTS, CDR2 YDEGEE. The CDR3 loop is CASSVPGRSNQPQHF. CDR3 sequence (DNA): TGTGCCAGCAGCGTCCCAGGGCGGAGCAATCAGCCCCAGCATTTT.

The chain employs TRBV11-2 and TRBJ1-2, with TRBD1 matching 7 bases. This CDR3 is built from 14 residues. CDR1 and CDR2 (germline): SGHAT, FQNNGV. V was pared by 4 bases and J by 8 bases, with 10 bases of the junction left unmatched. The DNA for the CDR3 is TGTGCCAGCAGCTCACAGGGGACCGCCTTCGGCTACACCTTC. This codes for CASSSQGTAFGYTF. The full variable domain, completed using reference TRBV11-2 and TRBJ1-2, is EAGVAQSPRYKIIEKRQSVAFWCNPISGHATLYWYQQILGQGPKLLIQFQNNGVVDDSQLPKDRFSAERLKGVDSTLKIQPAKLEDSAVYLCASSSQGTAFGYTFGSGTRLTVV.

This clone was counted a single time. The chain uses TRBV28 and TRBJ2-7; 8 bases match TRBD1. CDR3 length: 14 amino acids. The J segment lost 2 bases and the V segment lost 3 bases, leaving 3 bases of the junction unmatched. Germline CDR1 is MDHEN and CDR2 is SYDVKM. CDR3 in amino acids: CASSLRDRTYEQYF. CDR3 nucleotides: TGTGCCAGCAGTTTGAGGGACAGGACCTACGAGCAGTACTTC.

CDR3 sequence reads: CASSWEGSAGHYEQYF. In DNA, the CDR3 is TGTGCCAGCAGCTGGGAGGGGTCGGCGGGGCACTACGAGCAGTACTTC. The chain couples TRBV5-5 to TRBJ2-7; 7 positions match TRBD2. J lost 3 bases, V lost 3 bases, and 12 bases had no gene match. Germline values: CDR1 SGHKS, CDR2 YYEKEE (reference sequence). This CDR3 has 16 amino acids.

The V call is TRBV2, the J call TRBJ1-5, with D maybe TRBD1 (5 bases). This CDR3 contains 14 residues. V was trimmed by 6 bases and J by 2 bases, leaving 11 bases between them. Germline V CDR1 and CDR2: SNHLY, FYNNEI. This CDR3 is CASSLDTGNQPQHF. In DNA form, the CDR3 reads TGTGCCAGCAGCCTGGACACGGGCAATCAGCCCCAGCATTTT.

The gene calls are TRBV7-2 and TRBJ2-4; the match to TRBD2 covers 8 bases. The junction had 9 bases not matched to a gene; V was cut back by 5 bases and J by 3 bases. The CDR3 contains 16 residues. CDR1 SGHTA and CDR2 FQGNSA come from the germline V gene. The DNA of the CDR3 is TGTGCCAGCAGCCCGATCGCGGGGGGCTACAAAAACATTCAGTACTTC. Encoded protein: CASSPIAGGYKNIQYF.

The CDR3 loop is CASSAGGERHEQFF. The CDR3 DNA reads TGTGCCAGCAGTGCCGGGGGGGAGCGGCATGAGCAGTTCTTC. The gene calls are TRBV6-5 and TRBJ2-1; the match to TRBD2 covers 8 bases. V was clipped by 5 bases and J by 8 bases; unmatched bases: 8. The CDR3 sequence is 14 residues long. Per germline, CDR1 MNHEY and CDR2 SVGAGI.

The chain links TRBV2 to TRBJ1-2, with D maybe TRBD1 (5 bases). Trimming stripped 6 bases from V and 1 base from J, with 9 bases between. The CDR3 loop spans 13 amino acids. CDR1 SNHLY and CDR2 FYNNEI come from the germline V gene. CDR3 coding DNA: TGTGCCAGCAGGGCTCAGGGTAACTATGGCTACACCTTC. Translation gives CASRAQGNYGYTF.

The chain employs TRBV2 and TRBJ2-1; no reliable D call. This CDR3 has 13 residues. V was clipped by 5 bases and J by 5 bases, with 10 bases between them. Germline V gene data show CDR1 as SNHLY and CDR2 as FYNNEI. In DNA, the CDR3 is TGTGCCAGCAGTTGGGCAGAAAACAATGAGCAGTTCTTC. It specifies CASSWAENNEQFF.

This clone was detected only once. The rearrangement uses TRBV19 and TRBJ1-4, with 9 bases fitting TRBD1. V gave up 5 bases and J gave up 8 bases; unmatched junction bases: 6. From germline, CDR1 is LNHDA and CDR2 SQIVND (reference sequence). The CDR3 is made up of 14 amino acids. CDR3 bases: TGTGCCAGTAGTTGGACAGGGGTCCAGGAAAAACTGTTTTTT. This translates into CASSWTGVQEKLFF.

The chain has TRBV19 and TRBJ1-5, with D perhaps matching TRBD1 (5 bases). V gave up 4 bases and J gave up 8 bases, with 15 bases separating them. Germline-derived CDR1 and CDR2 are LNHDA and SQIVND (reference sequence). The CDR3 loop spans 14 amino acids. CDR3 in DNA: TGTGCCAGTAGTAGGAAAGGGGTGTTAGAGCCCCAGCATTTT. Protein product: CASSRKGVLEPQHF.

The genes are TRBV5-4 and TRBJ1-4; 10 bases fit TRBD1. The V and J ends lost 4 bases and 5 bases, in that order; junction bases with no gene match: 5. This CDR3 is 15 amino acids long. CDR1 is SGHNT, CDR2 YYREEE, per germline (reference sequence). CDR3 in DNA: TGTGCCAGCAGCCCAAAGGGACAGGGGAATGAAAAACTGTTTTTT. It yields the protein CASSPKGQGNEKLFF.

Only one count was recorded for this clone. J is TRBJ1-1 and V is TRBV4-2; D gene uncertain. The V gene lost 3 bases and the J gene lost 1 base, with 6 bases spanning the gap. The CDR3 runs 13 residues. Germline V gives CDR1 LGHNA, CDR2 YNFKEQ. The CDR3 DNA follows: TGTGCCAGCAGCCACTCCAGGAACACTGAAGCTTTCTTT. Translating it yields CASSHSRNTEAFF.